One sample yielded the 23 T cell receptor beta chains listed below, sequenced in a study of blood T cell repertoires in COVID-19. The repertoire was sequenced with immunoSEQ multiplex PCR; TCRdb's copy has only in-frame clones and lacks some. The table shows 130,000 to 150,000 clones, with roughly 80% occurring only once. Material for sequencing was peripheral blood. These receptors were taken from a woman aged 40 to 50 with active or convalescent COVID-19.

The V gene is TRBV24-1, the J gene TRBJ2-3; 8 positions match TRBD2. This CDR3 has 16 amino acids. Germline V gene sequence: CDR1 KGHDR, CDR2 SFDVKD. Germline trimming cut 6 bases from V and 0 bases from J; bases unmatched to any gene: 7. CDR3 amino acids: CATSLAGPTSTDTQYF. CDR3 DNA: TGTGCCACCAGTCTAGCGGGCCCTACTAGCACAGATACGCAGTATTTT.

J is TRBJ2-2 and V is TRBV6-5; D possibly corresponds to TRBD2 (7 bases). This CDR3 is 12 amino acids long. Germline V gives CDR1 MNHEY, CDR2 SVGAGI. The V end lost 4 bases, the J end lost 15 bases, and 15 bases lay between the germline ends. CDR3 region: CASSWGRGGLFF. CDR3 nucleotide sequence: TGTGCCAGCAGTTGGGGCAGGGGAGGGTTGTTTTTT.

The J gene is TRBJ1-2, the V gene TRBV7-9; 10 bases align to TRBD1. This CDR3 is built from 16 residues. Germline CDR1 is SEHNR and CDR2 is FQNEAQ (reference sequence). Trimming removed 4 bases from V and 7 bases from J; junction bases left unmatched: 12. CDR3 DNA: TGTGCCAGCAGCTCAGGCTCAAGACAGGGGGCATTTGGCTACACCTTC. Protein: CASSSGSRQGAFGYTF. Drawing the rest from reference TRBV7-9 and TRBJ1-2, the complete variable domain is DTGVSQNPRHKITKRGQNVTFRCDPISEHNRLYWYRQTLGQGPEFLTYFQNEAQLEKSRLLSDRFSAERPKGSFSTLEIQRTEQGDSAMYLCASSSGSRQGAFGYTFGSGTRLTVV.

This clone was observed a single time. In nucleotides, the CDR3 is TGTGCCAGCAGCTTGTATCCGGGGAGCTACGAGCAGTACTTC. It yields the protein CASSLYPGSYEQYF. This chain connects TRBV5-8 to TRBJ2-7, with D possibly matching TRBD2 (5 bases). The germline V gene has CDR1 SGHTS and CDR2 YDEGEE. The CDR3 runs to 14 residues. Trimming pared 1 base from V and 3 bases from J, leaving 11 bases between.

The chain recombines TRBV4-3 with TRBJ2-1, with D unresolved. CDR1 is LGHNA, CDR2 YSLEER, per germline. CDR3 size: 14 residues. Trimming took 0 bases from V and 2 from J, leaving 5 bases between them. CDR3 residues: CASSQDLAYNEQFF. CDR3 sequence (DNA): TGCGCCAGCAGCCAAGACCTAGCCTACAATGAGCAGTTCTTC.

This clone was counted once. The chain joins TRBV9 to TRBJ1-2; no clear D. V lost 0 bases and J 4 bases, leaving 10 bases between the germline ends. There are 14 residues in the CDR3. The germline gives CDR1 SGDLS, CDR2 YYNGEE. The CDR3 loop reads CASSVAPTGYGYTF. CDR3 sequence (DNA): TGTGCCAGCAGCGTAGCCCCTACTGGCTATGGCTACACCTTC. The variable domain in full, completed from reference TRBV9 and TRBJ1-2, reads DSGVTQTPKHLITATGQRVTLRCSPRSGDLSVYWYQQSLDQGLQFLIQYYNGEERAKGNILERFSAQQFPDLHSELNLSSLELGDSALYFCASSVAPTGYGYTFGSGTRLTVV.

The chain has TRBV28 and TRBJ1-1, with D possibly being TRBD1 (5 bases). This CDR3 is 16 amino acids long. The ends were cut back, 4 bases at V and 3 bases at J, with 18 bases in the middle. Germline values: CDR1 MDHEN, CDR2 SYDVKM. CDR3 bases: TGTGCCAGCAGTTCTATAGTGGGGGGAGGTGACACTGAAGCTTTCTTT. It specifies CASSSIVGGGDTEAFF.

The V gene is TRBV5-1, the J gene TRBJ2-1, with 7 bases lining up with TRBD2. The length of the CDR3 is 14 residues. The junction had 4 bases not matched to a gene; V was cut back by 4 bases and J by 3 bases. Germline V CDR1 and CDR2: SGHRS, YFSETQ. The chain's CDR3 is CASSPSGDYNEQFF. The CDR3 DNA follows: TGCGCCAGCAGCCCGAGCGGGGACTACAATGAGCAGTTCTTC.

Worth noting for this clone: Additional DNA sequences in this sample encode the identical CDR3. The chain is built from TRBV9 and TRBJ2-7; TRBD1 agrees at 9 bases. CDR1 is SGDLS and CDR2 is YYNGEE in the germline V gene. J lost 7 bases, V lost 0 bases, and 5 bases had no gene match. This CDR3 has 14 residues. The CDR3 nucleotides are TGTGCCAGCAGCGTAGGGACAGGGGTTGGGGAGCAGTACTTC. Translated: CASSVGTGVGEQYF.

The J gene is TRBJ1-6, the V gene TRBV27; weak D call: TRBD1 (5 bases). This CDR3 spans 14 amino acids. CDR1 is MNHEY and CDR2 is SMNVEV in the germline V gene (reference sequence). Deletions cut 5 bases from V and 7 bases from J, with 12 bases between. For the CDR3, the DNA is TGTGCCAGCAGTCCCCGGGGGAGGAATTCACCCCTCCACTTT. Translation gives CASSPRGRNSPLHF.

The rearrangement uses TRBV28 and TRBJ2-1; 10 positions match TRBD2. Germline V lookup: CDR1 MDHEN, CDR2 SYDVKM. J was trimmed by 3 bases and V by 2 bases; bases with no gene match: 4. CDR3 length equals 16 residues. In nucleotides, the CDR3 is TGTGCCAGCAGTTTAGTTACTAGCGGGGACTACAATGAGCAGTTCTTC. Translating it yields CASSLVTSGDYNEQFF. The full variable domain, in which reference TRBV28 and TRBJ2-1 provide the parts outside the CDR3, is DVKVTQSSRYLVKRTGEKVFLECVQDMDHENMFWYRQDPGLGLRLIYFSYDVKMKEKGDIPEGYSVSREKKERFSLILESASTNQTSMYLCASSLVTSGDYNEQFFGPGTRLTVL.

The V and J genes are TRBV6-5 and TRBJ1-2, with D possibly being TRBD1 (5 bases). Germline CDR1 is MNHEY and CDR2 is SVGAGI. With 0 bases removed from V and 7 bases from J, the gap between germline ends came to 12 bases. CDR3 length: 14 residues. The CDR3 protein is CASSYSGGAGGYTF. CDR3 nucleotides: TGTGCCAGCAGTTACTCGGGGGGTGCGGGTGGCTACACCTTC.

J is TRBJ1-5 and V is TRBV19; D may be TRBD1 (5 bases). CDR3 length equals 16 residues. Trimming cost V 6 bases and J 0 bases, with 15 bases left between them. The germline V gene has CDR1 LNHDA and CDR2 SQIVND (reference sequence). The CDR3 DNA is TGTGCCAGTAGCGCCGCCGGGGGGGTTAGCAATCAGCCCCAGCATTTT. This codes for CASSAAGGVSNQPQHF. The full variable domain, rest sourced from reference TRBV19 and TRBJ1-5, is DGGITQSPKYLFRKEGQNVTLSCEQNLNHDAMYWYRQDPGQGLRLIYYSQIVNDFQKGDIAEGYSVSREKKESFPLTVTSAQKNPTAFYLCASSAAGGVSNQPQHFGDGTRLSIL.

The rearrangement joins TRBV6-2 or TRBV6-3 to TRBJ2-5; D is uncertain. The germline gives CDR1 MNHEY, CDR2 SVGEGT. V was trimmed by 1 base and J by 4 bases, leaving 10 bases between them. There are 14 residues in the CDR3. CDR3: CASSYLGGRETQYF. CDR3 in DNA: TGTGCCAGCAGTTACTTAGGCGGAAGAGAGACCCAGTACTTC.

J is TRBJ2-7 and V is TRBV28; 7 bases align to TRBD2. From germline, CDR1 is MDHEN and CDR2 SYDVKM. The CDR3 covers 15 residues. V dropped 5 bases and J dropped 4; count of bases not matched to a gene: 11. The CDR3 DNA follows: TGTGCCAGCAGTAGTCATCAGCCGGGGGGATACGAGCAGTACTTC. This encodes CASSSHQPGGYEQYF. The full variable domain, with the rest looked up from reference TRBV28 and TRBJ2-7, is DVKVTQSSRYLVKRTGEKVFLECVQDMDHENMFWYRQDPGLGLRLIYFSYDVKMKEKGDIPEGYSVSREKKERFSLILESASTNQTSMYLCASSSHQPGGYEQYFGPGTRLTVT.

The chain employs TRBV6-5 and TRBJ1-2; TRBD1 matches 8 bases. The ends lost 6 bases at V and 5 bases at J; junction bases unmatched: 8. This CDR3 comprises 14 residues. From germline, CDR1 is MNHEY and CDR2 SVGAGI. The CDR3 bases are TGTGCCAGCAGACCCTGGGACAGGCAATATGGCTACACCTTC. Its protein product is CASRPWDRQYGYTF.

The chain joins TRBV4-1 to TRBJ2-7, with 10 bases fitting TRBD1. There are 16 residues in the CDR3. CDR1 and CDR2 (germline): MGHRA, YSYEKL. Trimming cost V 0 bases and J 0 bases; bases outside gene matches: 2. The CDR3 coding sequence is TGCGCCAGCAGCCAAGACGACAGGGGGCTCTCCTACGAGCAGTACTTC. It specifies CASSQDDRGLSYEQYF.

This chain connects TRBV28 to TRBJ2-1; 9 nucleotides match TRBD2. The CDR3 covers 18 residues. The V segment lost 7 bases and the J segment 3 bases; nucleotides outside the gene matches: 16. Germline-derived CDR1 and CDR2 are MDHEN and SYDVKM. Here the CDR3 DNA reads TGTGCCAGCACCTTTTTCCTATCCCAGCGGGGGGTCTACAATGAGCAGTTCTTC. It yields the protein CASTFFLSQRGVYNEQFF.

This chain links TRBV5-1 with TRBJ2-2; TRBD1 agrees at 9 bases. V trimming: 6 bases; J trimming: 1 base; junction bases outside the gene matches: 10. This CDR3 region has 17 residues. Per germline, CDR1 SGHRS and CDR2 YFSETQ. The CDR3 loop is CASTRATGGGNTGELFF. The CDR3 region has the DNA TGCGCCAGCACCAGAGCTACAGGGGGCGGGAACACCGGGGAGCTGTTTTTT.

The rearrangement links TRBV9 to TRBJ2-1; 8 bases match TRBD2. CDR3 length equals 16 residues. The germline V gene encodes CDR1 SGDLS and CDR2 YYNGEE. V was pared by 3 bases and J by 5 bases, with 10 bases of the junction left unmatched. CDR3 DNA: TGTGCCAGCAGCGCCGCAAGGGGACTAGATGACAATGAGCAGTTCTTC. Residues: CASSAARGLDDNEQFF.

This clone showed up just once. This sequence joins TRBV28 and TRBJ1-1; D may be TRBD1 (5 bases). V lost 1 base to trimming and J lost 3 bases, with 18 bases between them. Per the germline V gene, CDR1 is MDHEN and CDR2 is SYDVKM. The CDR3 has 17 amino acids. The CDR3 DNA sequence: TGTGCCAGCAGTTTATTGGGGCCGGGAGGGATTGACACTGAAGCTTTCTTT. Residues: CASSLLGPGGIDTEAFF.

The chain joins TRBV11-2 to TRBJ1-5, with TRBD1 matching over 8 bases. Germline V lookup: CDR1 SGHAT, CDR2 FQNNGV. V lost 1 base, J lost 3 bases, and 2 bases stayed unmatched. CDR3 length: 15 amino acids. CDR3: CASSLAGQVNQPQHF. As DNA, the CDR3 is TGTGCCAGCAGCTTAGCGGGACAGGTCAATCAGCCCCAGCATTTT.

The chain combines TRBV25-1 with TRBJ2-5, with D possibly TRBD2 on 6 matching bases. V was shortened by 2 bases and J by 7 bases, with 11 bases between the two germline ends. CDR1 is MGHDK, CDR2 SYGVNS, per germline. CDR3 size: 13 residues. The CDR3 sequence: CASSEGQGGTQYF. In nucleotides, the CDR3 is TGTGCCAGCAGTGAAGGGCAGGGAGGGACCCAGTACTTC.